Shown below are 32 T cell receptor beta chains from a single sample sequenced in a study of human T cells and chemical hapten exposure (dated by TCRdb to the early 2020s). Libraries came from RACE. Sequenced on a NextSeq 500. The public sequencing data were trimmed at Q25 with fastp and processed into clonotypes with MiXCR by TCRdb, which kept only in-frame beta chains. Every distinct CDR3 protein forms one entry, paired with its most common genes and DNA. Recorded for this sample are 13,000 to 15,000 distinct CDR3 sequences; around 17% of them occurred a single time. Jointly, the top ten make up roughly 6.8% of the sample. The sample's time point label, decoded: patch test 1, 2 weeks after DPC sensitization. The treatment or condition label here, explained by the study, means: therapeutic diphenylcyclopropenone sensitization with weekly scalp DPC. The starting material was whole blood, obtained in connection with sensitization to the hapten diphenylcyclopropenone (DPC). These receptor sequences come from a woman in her thirties with alopecia areata. Some clones in this sample may be carry-over from other donors' samples.

This clonotype was seen a single time. The chain carries TRBV11-2 and TRBJ1-2, with TRBD1 as a possible D gene (5 bases). This CDR3 contains 13 residues. Looked up from germline, CDR1 is SGHAT and CDR2 is FQNNGV. V was pared by 2 bases and J by 5 bases, with 9 bases between. The CDR3 reads CASSLPGQYGYTF. Here the CDR3 DNA reads TGTGCCAGCAGCTTACCAGGGCAGTATGGCTACACCTTC.

This clonotype is labeled medium-sized. The chain combines TRBV20-1 with TRBJ1-5; D not certain. Trimming took off 3 bases at V and 2 bases at J, with 17 bases between the two ends. The V gene's germline CDR1 is DFQATT and CDR2 SNEGSKA (reference sequence). The CDR3 covers 16 residues. The DNA of the CDR3 is TGCAGTGCTAGGTCAGGACCGCCAAGGGGCAATCAGCCCCAGCATTTT. Translation gives CSARSGPPRGNQPQHF.

In its sample, this clonotype is medium-sized. CDR3 sequence (DNA): TGTGCCAGCAGAGGTACGCTCATCAACACTGAAGCTTTCTTT. This translates into CASRGTLINTEAFF. The chain recombines TRBV3-1 with TRBJ1-1; D is undetermined. Deletions cut 6 bases from V and 2 bases from J, with 13 bases between. CDR1 LGHDT and CDR2 YNNKEL come from the germline V gene (reference sequence). CDR3 size: 14 residues.

Ten or more counts support this clonotype. The chain recombines TRBV30 with TRBJ1-1; D remains ambiguous. The CDR3 consists of 11 residues. Deletions cut 5 bases from V and 4 bases from J, with 8 bases between. The germline V gene has CDR1 GTSNPN and CDR2 SVGIG (reference sequence). The CDR3 spells CAWGLGTEAFF. CDR3 DNA: TGTGCCTGGGGGTTGGGCACTGAAGCTTTCTTT.

This clonotype is medium-sized. The gene calls are TRBV3-1 and TRBJ2-5; D gene ambiguous. Trimming took off 3 bases at V and 0 bases at J, with 11 bases between the two ends. The CDR3 length is 15 residues. Per the germline V gene, CDR1 is LGHDT and CDR2 is YNNKEL (reference sequence). The CDR3 here is CASSQSLLDQETQYF. CDR3 bases: TGTGCCAGCAGCCAGTCGTTGTTGGACCAAGAGACCCAGTACTTC.

This clonotype has a count of ten or more. This rearrangement joins TRBV9 to TRBJ1-6; no reliable D call. The V gene's germline CDR1 is SGDLS and CDR2 YYNGEE. V lost 0 bases, J lost 7 bases, and 11 bases lay in between. This CDR3 contains 15 residues. Here the CDR3 DNA reads TGTGCCAGCAGCGTAGACGGTTCCACCAATTCACCCCTCCACTTT. Amino acid sequence: CASSVDGSTNSPLHF.

By share, this clonotype ranks as medium-sized. The chain uses TRBV4-2 and TRBJ1-5, with 10 bases identical to TRBD1. This CDR3 contains 14 residues. V was pared by 3 bases and J by 5 bases, with 1 base of the junction left unmatched. Per the germline V gene, CDR1 is LGHNA and CDR2 is YNFKEQ. CDR3 in DNA: TGTGCCAGCAGCCAGACAGGGGGCGATCAGCCCCAGCATTTT. Protein sequence: CASSQTGGDQPQHF.

This clonotype is termed medium-sized (0.01 to 0.1%). The V gene is TRBV6-6, the J gene TRBJ2-3; D is ambiguous. With 5 bases removed from V and 2 bases from J, the gap between germline ends came to 5 bases. This CDR3 comprises 12 residues. Germline CDR1 is MNHNY and CDR2 is SVGAGI (reference sequence). The CDR3 here is CASSGPTDTQYF. CDR3 nucleotides: TGTGCCAGCAGTGGGCCCACAGATACGCAGTATTTT.

By sample fraction, this clonotype is medium-sized. The CDR3 DNA sequence: TGTGCCAGCAGCCCCCCTCGGACAGGGGGCGAAACCGGGGAGCTGTTTTTT. It specifies CASSPPRTGGETGELFF. J is TRBJ2-2 and V is TRBV5-4, with 11 bases that match TRBD1. The CDR3 has 17 amino acids. Trimming removed 4 bases from V and 5 bases from J; junction bases left unmatched: 10. In germline, CDR1 is SGHNT, CDR2 YYREEE (reference sequence).

The rearrangement joins TRBV3-1 to TRBJ2-5, with TRBD1 matching 10 bases. J was trimmed by 3 bases and V by 5 bases; bases with no gene match: 3. The V gene's germline CDR1 is LGHDT and CDR2 YNNKEL (reference sequence). The CDR3 runs 14 residues. CDR3: CASSGQGEKETQYF. In DNA form, the CDR3 reads TGTGCCAGCAGCGGACAGGGGGAAAAAGAGACCCAGTACTTC.

This clonotype was counted ten times or more. The CDR3 loop is CASSADSGPAYEQYF. Here the CDR3 DNA reads TGTGCCAGCAGTGCCGATAGCGGACCAGCATACGAGCAGTACTTC. The rearrangement joins TRBV27 to TRBJ2-7; a possible D gene is TRBD2 (6 bases). Germline CDR1 MNHEY, CDR2 SMNVEV (reference sequence). This CDR3 has 15 residues. Deletions cut 5 bases from V and 4 bases from J, with 18 bases between.

This clonotype was found many times. This sequence joins TRBV25-1 and TRBJ2-5; tentatively, D is TRBD1 (7 bases). V lost 4 bases to trimming and J lost 2 bases, with 8 bases between them. The germline V gene encodes CDR1 MGHDK and CDR2 SYGVNS. The CDR3 is made up of 13 amino acids. As DNA, the CDR3 is TGTGCCAGCAGTGCAGGGGGGCAAGAGACCCAGTACTTC. Its translation: CASSAGGQETQYF.

This clonotype was detected only a few times. V is TRBV20-1 and J is TRBJ2-3; TRBD2 might be the D (6 bases). The V gene lost 1 base and the J gene lost 4 bases, with 12 bases spanning the gap. Germline loops: CDR1 DFQATT, CDR2 SNEGSKA (reference sequence). The CDR3 has 14 residues. The CDR3 sequence is CSARAGVGSDTQYF. CDR3 nucleotide sequence: TGCAGTGCTAGAGCGGGAGTAGGGTCAGATACGCAGTATTTT.

This clonotype was seen more than once but under ten times. The rearrangement uses TRBV20-1 and TRBJ1-1; a weak D match, TRBD1 (6 bases). Germline lookup yields CDR1 DFQATT and CDR2 SNEGSKA (reference sequence). This CDR3 has 13 amino acids. The V gene lost 3 bases and the J gene lost 0 bases, with 8 bases spanning the gap. The CDR3 is CSARDSMNTEAFF. CDR3 DNA sequence: TGCAGTGCTAGGGACAGCATGAACACTGAAGCTTTCTTT.

This clonotype was observed many times. J is TRBJ1-1 and V is TRBV2; TRBD1 is a possible D gene (5 bases). CDR1 is SNHLY, CDR2 FYNNEI, per germline. CDR3 length equals 12 residues. Trimming cost V 6 bases and J 4 bases, with 9 bases left between them. The chain's CDR3 is CASRPDSTEAFF. CDR3 bases: TGTGCCAGCAGACCAGACAGCACTGAAGCTTTCTTT. Variable domain in full (rest from reference TRBV2 and TRBJ1-1): EPEVTQTPSHQVTQMGQEVILRCVPISNHLYFYWYRQILGQKVEFLVSFYNNEISEKSEIFDDQFSVERPDGSNFTLKIRSTKLEDSAMYFCASRPDSTEAFFGQGTRLTVV.

On this clonotype: A much larger clone lies a single base off, so this may be a read error. The chain is built from TRBV20-1 and TRBJ2-5, with D uncertain. CDR1 DFQATT and CDR2 SNEGSKA come from the germline V gene (reference sequence). This CDR3 has 13 residues. The CDR3: CCARDSVPETQYF. CDR3 coding DNA: TGCTGTGCTAGAGATTCAGTCCCAGAGACCCAGTACTTC.

The sample holds a few counts of this clonotype. The chain joins TRBV6-2 or TRBV6-3 to TRBJ2-5, with 9 bases aligning to TRBD2. J was trimmed by 9 bases and V by 6 bases; bases with no gene match: 14. The CDR3 sequence is 15 residues long. In germline, CDR1 is MNHEY, CDR2 SVGEGT. The CDR3 nucleotides read TGTGCCAGCAGATCCGATCGTAGCGGGGGACCGGCCCAGTACTTC. Its protein product is CASRSDRSGGPAQYF.

V and J are TRBV6-2 or TRBV6-3 and TRBJ2-1; D remains ambiguous. The V end was cut by 2 bases, the J end by 9 bases, with 8 bases between. Germline lookup yields CDR1 MNHEY and CDR2 SVGEGT. The CDR3 is 12 residues long. Here the CDR3 DNA reads TGTGCCAGCAGTTACCACTTCAGTGAGCAGTTCTTC. It translates to CASSYHFSEQFF.

The chain joins TRBV6-6 to TRBJ2-7; D ambiguous. V was pared by 6 bases and J by 4 bases, with 7 bases between. The CDR3 totals 11 residues. CDR1 and CDR2 (germline): MNHNY, SVGAGI (reference sequence). CDR3 DNA: TGTGCCAGCAGAACAGAATACGAGCAGTACGTC. It codes for CASRTEYEQYV.

The genes are TRBV7-2 and TRBJ1-5; no definite D call. The CDR3 is 14 residues long. Per the germline V gene, CDR1 is SGHTA and CDR2 is FQGNSA. Trimming pared 1 base from V and 1 base from J, leaving 5 bases between. CDR3 bases: TGTGCCAGCAGCTTAGGGCTAAGCAATCAGCCCCAGCATTTT. It yields the protein CASSLGLSNQPQHF. The full variable domain, in which reference TRBV7-2 and TRBJ1-5 provide the parts outside the CDR3, is GAGVSQSPSNKVTEKGKDVELRCDPISGHTALYWYRQSLGQGLEFLIYFQGNSAPDKSGLPSDRFSAERTGGSVSTLTIQRTQQEDSAVYLCASSLGLSNQPQHFGDGTRLSIL.

The V gene is TRBV4-1, the J gene TRBJ1-4; 7 positions match TRBD1. The germline CDR1 and CDR2 sequences are MGHRA and YSYEKL. The V and J ends lost 4 bases and 8 bases, in that order; junction bases with no gene match: 7. The CDR3 is made up of 14 amino acids. The CDR3 coding sequence is TGCGCCAGCAGCCCCAACGACAGGGTCGAAAAACTGTTTTTT. Translating gives CASSPNDRVEKLFF.

Ten or more counts support this clonotype. J is TRBJ2-6 and V is TRBV6-2 or TRBV6-3; D call uncertain. The CDR3 loop spans 14 amino acids. CDR1 MNHEY and CDR2 SVGEGT come from the germline V gene. Trimming removed 2 bases from V and 0 bases from J, with 2 bases in between. The CDR3, as DNA: TGTGCCAGCAGTTACGACTCTGGGGCCAACGTCCTGACTTTC. Translating gives CASSYDSGANVLTF.

This clonotype has at least ten counts. V usage is TRBV11-1 and J usage is TRBJ2-1; 7 positions match TRBD1. Germline V gives CDR1 SGHAT, CDR2 FQDESV (reference sequence). The CDR3 spans 16 residues. The trim removed 7 bases at V and 4 bases at J, leaving 13 bases unmatched. CDR3 region: CASNTFTGQNYNEQFF. The DNA of the CDR3 is TGTGCCAGCAACACCTTTACGGGACAGAATTACAATGAGCAGTTCTTC.

By sample fraction, this clonotype is medium-sized. The chain links TRBV20-1 to TRBJ2-5; 13 nucleotides align to TRBD2. Germline V gene lookup returns CDR1 DFQATT and CDR2 SNEGSKA (reference sequence). The trim removed 0 bases at V and 0 bases at J, leaving 7 bases unmatched. The CDR3 consists of 18 residues. In DNA, the CDR3 is TGCAGTGCTAGAGATCCACTAGCGGGAGGGGGGTACCAAGAGACCCAGTACTTC. This gives the protein CSARDPLAGGGYQETQYF.

By share, this clonotype ranks as medium-sized. This rearrangement joins TRBV4-2 to TRBJ1-1, with 9 bases matching TRBD1. The CDR3 runs to 16 residues. V shed 3 bases, J shed 5 bases, and the junction held 10 bases outside the gene matches. Germline assignment: CDR1 LGHNA and CDR2 YNFKEQ. The CDR3 is CASSQAAGTGTTEAFF. DNA for the CDR3: TGTGCCAGCAGCCAGGCCGCCGGGACAGGGACTACTGAAGCTTTCTTT.

CDR3 in DNA: TGCAGCGTTGCTAGCAGCTACAATGAGCAGTTCTTC. Encoded protein: CSVASSYNEQFF. The J gene is TRBJ2-1, the V gene TRBV29-1; D might be TRBD2 (5 bases). The germline V and J ends were trimmed by 4 bases and 3 bases, with 7 bases remaining between them. The CDR3 is made up of 12 amino acids. From germline, CDR1 is SQVTM and CDR2 ANQGSEA.

This clonotype has just a few counts. This chain connects TRBV2 to TRBJ2-7; possibly TRBD2 for D (5 bases). Germline V gives CDR1 SNHLY, CDR2 FYNNEI. The V end lost 5 bases, the J end lost 5 bases, and 13 bases lay between the germline ends. The CDR3 extends over 13 amino acids. CDR3 sequence reads: CASSKLGNDEQYF. The CDR3 nucleotides are TGTGCCAGCAGTAAACTAGGTAACGACGAGCAGTACTTC.

This clonotype has more than one count but fewer than ten. This sequence joins TRBV6-1 and TRBJ2-7; weak D call: TRBD2 (6 bases). The CDR3 sequence is 13 residues long. Germline CDR1 is MNHNS and CDR2 is SASEGT. Trimming shortened V by 7 bases and J by 1 base, and 11 bases separated the two germline ends. The CDR3 region is CASNPGRSYEQYF. The CDR3 bases are TGTGCCAGCAACCCAGGGAGGTCCTACGAGCAGTACTTC.

In this sample, this clonotype turned up many times. The chain has TRBV27 and TRBJ1-1; 10 nucleotides agree with TRBD1. Germline loops: CDR1 MNHEY, CDR2 SMNVEV (reference sequence). The ends lost 5 bases at V and 4 bases at J; junction bases unmatched: 7. The CDR3 extends over 15 amino acids. In DNA, the CDR3 is TGTGCCAGCAGTGGATGGACAGGGGGAAGCACTGAAGCTTTCTTT. Translation gives CASSGWTGGSTEAFF.

The chain couples TRBV11-2 to TRBJ2-7; D is unclear. Germline-derived CDR1 and CDR2 are SGHAT and FQNNGV. The ends were cut back, 3 bases at V and 5 bases at J, with 14 bases in the middle. This CDR3 contains 14 residues. The CDR3 DNA reads as TGTGCCAGCAGCTTCGGGCAGGACCCCCACGAGCAGTACTTC. This gives the protein CASSFGQDPHEQYF.

In its sample, this clonotype was seen many times. The CDR3 protein is CASSDDRAQPQHF. The CDR3 region has the DNA TGTGCCAGCAGTGACGATAGGGCTCAGCCCCAGCATTTT. The rearrangement joins TRBV2 to TRBJ1-5; D remains unclear. The CDR3 length is 13 residues. Germline-derived CDR1 and CDR2 are SNHLY and FYNNEI. Trimming shortened V by 3 bases and J by 6 bases, and 9 bases separated the two germline ends. Full variable domain (rest looked up from reference TRBV2 and TRBJ1-5): EPEVTQTPSHQVTQMGQEVILRCVPISNHLYFYWYRQILGQKVEFLVSFYNNEISEKSEIFDDQFSVERPDGSNFTLKIRSTKLEDSAMYFCASSDDRAQPQHFGDGTRLSIL.

This clonotype showed up many times. The chain is built from TRBV9 and TRBJ2-1; 13 bases fit TRBD2. The junction had 7 bases not matched to a gene; V was cut back by 0 bases and J by 7 bases. Germline CDR1 reads SGDLS; CDR2 reads YYNGEE. The CDR3 length is 17 residues. DNA for the CDR3: TGTGCCAGCAGCGTAGGGACTAGCGGGAGTTCATTGAATGAGCAGTTCTTC. This sequence encodes CASSVGTSGSSLNEQFF.